One and the same sample provided the 9 T cell receptor beta chains below, sequenced in a study of PD-1 blockade in classical Hodgkin lymphoma. Time point given: cycle 4 day 1 (C4D1), after more than five weeks of nivolumab. Brentuximab vedotin exposure varied, and every patient relapsed after autologous stem cell transplantation. The protocol was immunoSEQ multiplex PCR, while the TCRdb copy is restricted to in-frame clones and leaves out a portion. The repertoire holds some 50,000 clones, with 65% to 80% as singletons. Sequencing was performed on peripheral blood mononuclear cells (PBMCs), taken before the fourth cycle of nivolumab. The origin of the receptors is a human donor with classical Hodgkin lymphoma.

J is TRBJ1-1 and V is TRBV29-1; perhaps TRBD1 as D (5 bases). Germline CDR1 reads SQVTM; CDR2 reads ANQGSEA. V lost 4 bases, J lost 3 bases, and 6 bases lay in between. CDR3 length: 11 residues. CDR3 nucleotide sequence: TGCAGCGTTGCGGGGCACACTGAAGCTTTCTTT. Protein: CSVAGHTEAFF.

The rearrangement uses TRBV23-1 and TRBJ1-5; 10 bases line up with TRBD1. Being an ORF, TRBV23-1 has a function that is uncertain. After removal of 11 bases from V and 4 bases from J, the junction contained 11 bases not matched to a gene. This CDR3 has 15 residues. In DNA, the CDR3 is TGCGCCGGCAAAGACAGGGGGCCCCGAAATCAGCCCCAGCATTTT. This sequence encodes CAGKDRGPRNQPQHF.

The rearrangement joins TRBV12-1 to TRBJ1-1; no DNA check was done on the table's D call, TRBD1. TRBV12-1 constitutes a pseudogene. The length of the CDR3 is 17 residues. CDR3: CASSPEDRVLPNTEAFF. As DNA, the CDR3 is TGTGCCAGCAGTCCCGAAGACAGGGTCTTACCAAACACTGAAGCTTTCTTT.

In its sample, this clone ranks as medium-sized. The chain is built from TRBV4-1 and TRBJ2-5, with TRBD1 as a possible D gene (6 bases). Germline assignment: CDR1 MGHRA and CDR2 YSYEKL. The V end lost 5 bases, the J end lost 1 base, and 8 bases lay between the germline ends. This CDR3 is 13 amino acids long. The chain's CDR3 is CASSDRLQETQYF. The CDR3 bases are TGCGCCAGCAGCGACAGGCTCCAAGAGACCCAGTACTTC.

This clone was seen a handful of times. The chain recombines TRBV7-2 with TRBJ2-7, with a weak D call TRBD2 (6 bases). CDR3 length: 13 amino acids. V was clipped by 1 base and J by 8 bases, with 12 bases between them. Germline CDR1 and CDR2: SGHTA and FQGNSA. DNA of the CDR3: TGTGCCAGCAGCTTAGTTAGGAGGGGAAAGCAGTACTTC. Encoded protein: CASSLVRRGKQYF.

The V and J genes are TRBV11-2 and TRBJ2-5; D not certain. The germline V and J ends were trimmed by 1 base and 2 bases, with 8 bases remaining between them. Germline V gene lookup returns CDR1 SGHAT and CDR2 FQNNGV. The CDR3 is made up of 14 amino acids. DNA for the CDR3: TGTGCCAGCAGCTTAGTGGCGGCGCAAGAGACCCAGTACTTC. It is translated as CASSLVAAQETQYF.

This clone has a count of ten or more. The chain carries TRBV27 and TRBJ2-7; 8 bases line up with TRBD2. With 6 bases clipped from V and 0 bases from J, the junction kept 16 bases outside the gene matches. The CDR3 runs 18 residues. CDR1 is MNHEY, CDR2 SMNVEV, per germline (reference sequence). The CDR3 protein is CASRSSLAGTPSSYEQYF. The CDR3 region has the DNA TGTGCCAGCAGGTCGAGCCTAGCGGGTACCCCCTCCTCCTACGAGCAGTACTTC.

The chain combines TRBV11-3 with TRBJ2-3, with D perhaps matching TRBD2 (7 bases). Germline lookup yields CDR1 SGHNT and CDR2 YENEEA. This CDR3 is built from 13 residues. Trimming shortened V by 3 bases and J by 8 bases, and 12 bases separated the two germline ends. CDR3 in DNA: TGTGCCAGCAGCTTTGAGGGGGGGGCTACGCAGTATTTT. It codes for CASSFEGGATQYF.

The chain links TRBV9 to TRBJ2-3; D is undetermined. The V end lost 2 bases, the J end lost 1 base, and 11 bases lay between the germline ends. The CDR3 sequence is 15 residues long. Germline V gene sequence: CDR1 SGDLS, CDR2 YYNGEE. CDR3 region: CASSVGQAGTDTQYF. CDR3 nucleotide sequence: TGTGCCAGCAGCGTTGGGCAGGCCGGCACAGATACGCAGTATTTT. The whole variable domain, filled in from reference TRBV9 and TRBJ2-3, reads DSGVTQTPKHLITATGQRVTLRCSPRSGDLSVYWYQQSLDQGLQFLIQYYNGEERAKGNILERFSAQQFPDLHSELNLSSLELGDSALYFCASSVGQAGTDTQYFGPGTRLTVL.